This T cell receptor (beta chain) was recovered during a study of blood T cell repertoires in COVID-19. Profiling relied on immunoSEQ multiplex PCR, and the TCRdb table lists in-frame clones only, not all of them. The sample has about 45,000 clones, around four fifths seen once. The germline V and J ends were trimmed by 4 bases and 0 bases, with 10 bases remaining between them. Germline V CDR1 and CDR2: SNHLY, FYNNEI. The CDR3 loop spans 14 amino acids. This clone was found a few times. Sequenced input: peripheral blood. This rearrangement joins TRBV2 to TRBJ2-7, with a possible D match to TRBD1 (5 bases). This sequence was found in a human donor in a cohort sampled during active COVID-19. The CDR3 DNA sequence: TGTGCCAGCAGTGTACAGGATGGCTCCTACGAGCAGTACTTC. Its translation: CASSVQDGSYEQYF. Variable domain in full (rest from reference TRBV2 and TRBJ2-7): EPEVTQTPSHQVTQMGQEVILRCVPISNHLYFYWYRQILGQKVEFLVSFYNNEISEKSEIFDDQFSVERPDGSNFTLKIRSTKLEDSAMYFCASSVQDGSYEQYFGPGTRLTVT.